This TCR beta chain is from a study of blood T cell repertoires in COVID-19. Profiled with immunoSEQ multiplex PCR; TCRdb holds only in-frame clones, not every one. Here the sample spans 200,000 to 250,000 clones, around 90% being singletons. The trim removed 0 bases at V and 8 bases at J, leaving 9 bases unmatched. Germline V gives CDR1 LGHNT, CDR2 FRNRAP. This CDR3 has 15 amino acids. Categorization into cohorts depended on clinical history that participants reported. This receptor was obtained from a woman in her 30s who had recovered from COVID-19. Specimen: PBMCs or T cells enriched from blood (not recorded which). The chain recombines TRBV12-5 with TRBJ1-2; 7 positions match TRBD1. CDR3 amino acids: CASGLVRAGGIGYTF. The CDR3 DNA sequence: TGTGCTAGTGGTTTGGTTCGGGCAGGGGGGATAGGCTACACCTTC.